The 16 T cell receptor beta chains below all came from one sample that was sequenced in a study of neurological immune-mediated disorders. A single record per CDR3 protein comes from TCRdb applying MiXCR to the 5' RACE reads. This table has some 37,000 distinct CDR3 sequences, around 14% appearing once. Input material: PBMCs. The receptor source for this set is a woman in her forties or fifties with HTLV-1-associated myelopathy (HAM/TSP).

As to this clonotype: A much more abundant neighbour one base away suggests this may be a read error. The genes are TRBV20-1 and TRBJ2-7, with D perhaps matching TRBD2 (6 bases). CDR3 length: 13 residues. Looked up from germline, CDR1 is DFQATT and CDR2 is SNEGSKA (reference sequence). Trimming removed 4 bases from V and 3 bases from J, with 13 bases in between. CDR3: CSANLEGSYEQYF. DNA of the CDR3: TGCAGTGCTAATCTGGAGGGGAGCTACGAGCAGTACTTC.

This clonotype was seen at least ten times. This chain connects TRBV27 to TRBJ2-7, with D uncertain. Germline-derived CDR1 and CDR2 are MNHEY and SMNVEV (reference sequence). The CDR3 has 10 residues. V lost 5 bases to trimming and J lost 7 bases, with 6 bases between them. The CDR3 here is CASSGREQYF. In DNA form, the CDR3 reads TGTGCCAGCAGTGGACGGGAGCAGTACTTC.

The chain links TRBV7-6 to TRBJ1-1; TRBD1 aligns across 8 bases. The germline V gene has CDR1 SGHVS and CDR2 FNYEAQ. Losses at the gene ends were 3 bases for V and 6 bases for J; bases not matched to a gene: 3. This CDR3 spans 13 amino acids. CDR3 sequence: CASSLTGDSEAFF. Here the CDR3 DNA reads TGTGCCAGCAGCTTGACAGGGGACTCTGAAGCTTTCTTT.

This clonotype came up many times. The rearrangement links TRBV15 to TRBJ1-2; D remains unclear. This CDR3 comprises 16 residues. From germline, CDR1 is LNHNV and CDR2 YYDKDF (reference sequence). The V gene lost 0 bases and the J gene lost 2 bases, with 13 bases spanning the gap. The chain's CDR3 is CATSRDLGRRNYGYTF. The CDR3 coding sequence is TGTGCCACCAGCAGAGATCTGGGCAGGAGGAACTATGGCTACACCTTC.

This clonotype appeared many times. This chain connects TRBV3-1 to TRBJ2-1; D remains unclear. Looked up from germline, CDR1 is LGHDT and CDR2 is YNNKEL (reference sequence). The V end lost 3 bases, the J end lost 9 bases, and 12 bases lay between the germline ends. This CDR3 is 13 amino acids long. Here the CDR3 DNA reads TGTGCCAGCAGCCAGCCGTGGGGTGTTGAGCAGTTCTTC. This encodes CASSQPWGVEQFF.

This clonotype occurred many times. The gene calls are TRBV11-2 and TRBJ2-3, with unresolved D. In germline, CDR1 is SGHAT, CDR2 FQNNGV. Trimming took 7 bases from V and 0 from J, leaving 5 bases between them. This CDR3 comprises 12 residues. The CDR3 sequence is CASTTSTDTQYF. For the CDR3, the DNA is TGTGCCAGCACTACTAGCACAGATACGCAGTATTTT.

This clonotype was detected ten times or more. The CDR3 region has the DNA TGCAGTGCTAGATGGGGGATAGGGGGGCAGCCCCAGCATTTT. Encoded protein: CSARWGIGGQPQHF. V and J are TRBV20-1 and TRBJ1-5; D is perhaps TRBD1 (6 bases). The CDR3 loop spans 14 amino acids. Trimming removed 2 bases from V and 7 bases from J, with 15 bases in between. Germline V lookup: CDR1 DFQATT, CDR2 SNEGSKA (reference sequence).

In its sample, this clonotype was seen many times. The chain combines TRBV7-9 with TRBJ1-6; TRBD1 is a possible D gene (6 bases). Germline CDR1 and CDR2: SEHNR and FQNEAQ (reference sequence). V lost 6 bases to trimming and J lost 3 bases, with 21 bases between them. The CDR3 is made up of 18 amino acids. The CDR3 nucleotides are TGTGCCAGCAGTTTGACCTTGGGAGGACAGTACTATAATTCACCCCTCCACTTT. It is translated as CASSLTLGGQYYNSPLHF.

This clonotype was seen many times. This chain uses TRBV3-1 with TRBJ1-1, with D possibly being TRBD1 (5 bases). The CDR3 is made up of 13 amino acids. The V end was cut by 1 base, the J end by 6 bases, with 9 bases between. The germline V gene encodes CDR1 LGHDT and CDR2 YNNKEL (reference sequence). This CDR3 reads CASSQVGGAEAFF. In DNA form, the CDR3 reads TGTGCCAGCAGCCAAGTGGGGGGGGCTGAAGCTTTCTTT.

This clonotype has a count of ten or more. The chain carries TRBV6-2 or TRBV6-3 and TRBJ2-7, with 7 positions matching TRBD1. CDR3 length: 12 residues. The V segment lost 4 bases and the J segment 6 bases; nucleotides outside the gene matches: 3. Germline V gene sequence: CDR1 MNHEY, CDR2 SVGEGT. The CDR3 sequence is CASSFGQVEQYF. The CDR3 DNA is TGTGCCAGCAGTTTCGGACAGGTCGAGCAGTACTTC.

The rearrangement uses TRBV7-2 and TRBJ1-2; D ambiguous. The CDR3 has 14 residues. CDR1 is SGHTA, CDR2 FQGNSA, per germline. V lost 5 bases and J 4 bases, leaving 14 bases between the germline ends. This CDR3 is CASSPLGRSYGYTF. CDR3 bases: TGTGCCAGCAGCCCCCTCGGCAGGTCCTATGGCTACACCTTC.

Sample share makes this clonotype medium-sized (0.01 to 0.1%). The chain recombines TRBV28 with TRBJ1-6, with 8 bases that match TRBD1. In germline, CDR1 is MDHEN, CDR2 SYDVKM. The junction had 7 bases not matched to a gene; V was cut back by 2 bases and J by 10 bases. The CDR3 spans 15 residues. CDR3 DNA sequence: TGTGCCAGCAGTTTAGGCGGACAGGGAAAATCACCCCTCCACTTT. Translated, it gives CASSLGGQGKSPLHF. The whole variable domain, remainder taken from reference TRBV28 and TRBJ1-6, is DVKVTQSSRYLVKRTGEKVFLECVQDMDHENMFWYRQDPGLGLRLIYFSYDVKMKEKGDIPEGYSVSREKKERFSLILESASTNQTSMYLCASSLGGQGKSPLHFGNGTRLTVT.

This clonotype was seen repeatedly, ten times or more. The CDR3 region has the DNA TGTGCCACCAGCAGCCGGGCCATCGAGCTGTGGAATCAGCCCCAGCATTTT. This codes for CATSSRAIELWNQPQHF. The rearrangement joins TRBV15 to TRBJ1-5; no firm D call. Trimming cost V 3 bases and J 4 bases, with 19 bases left between them. Germline loops: CDR1 LNHNV, CDR2 YYDKDF (reference sequence). CDR3 length: 17 amino acids.

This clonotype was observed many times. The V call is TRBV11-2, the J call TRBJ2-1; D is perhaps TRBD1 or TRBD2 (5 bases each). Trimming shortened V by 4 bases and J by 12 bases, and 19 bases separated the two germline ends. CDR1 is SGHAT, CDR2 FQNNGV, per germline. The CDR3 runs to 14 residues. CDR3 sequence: CASSWGSGAARQFF. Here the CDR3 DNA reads TGTGCCAGCAGCTGGGGGTCCGGGGCTGCTAGGCAGTTCTTC.

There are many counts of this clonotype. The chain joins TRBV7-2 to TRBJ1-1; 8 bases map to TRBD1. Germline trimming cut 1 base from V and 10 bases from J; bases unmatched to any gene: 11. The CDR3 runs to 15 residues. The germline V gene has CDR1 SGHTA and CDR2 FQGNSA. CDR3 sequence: CASSLGTGKGVSAFF. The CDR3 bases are TGTGCCAGCAGCTTAGGGACAGGGAAGGGAGTCTCAGCTTTCTTT.

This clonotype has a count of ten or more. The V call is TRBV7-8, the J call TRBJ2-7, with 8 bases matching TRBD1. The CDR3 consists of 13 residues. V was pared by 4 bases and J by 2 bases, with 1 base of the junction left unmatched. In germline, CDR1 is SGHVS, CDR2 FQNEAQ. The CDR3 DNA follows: TGTGCCAGCAGCTGGACAGGGCCCTACGAGCAGTACTTC. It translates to CASSWTGPYEQYF. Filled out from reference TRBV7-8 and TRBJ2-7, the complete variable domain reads GAGVSQSPRYKVAKRGQDVALRCDPISGHVSLFWYQQALGQGPEFLTYFQNEAQLDKSGLPSDRFFAERPEGSVSTLKIQRTQQEDSAVYLCASSWTGPYEQYFGPGTRLTVT.